This TCR beta chain appears in the sequencing data of a study of T cell repertoires in cytomegalovirus infection. TCRdb re-called the reads with MiXCR, one entry per CDR3 protein. The sample lists 150,000 to 200,000 distinct CDR3 sequences, approximately 15% occurring once. This CDR3 comprises 15 residues. V lost 0 bases to trimming and J lost 4 bases, with 12 bases between them. The germline gives CDR1 ENHRY, CDR2 SYGVKD. This clonotype showed up many times. This TCR derives from a human donor in good health (CMV status not recorded). Some clones in this sample may be carry-over from other donors' samples. The chain joins TRBV10-3 to TRBJ1-2; D is uncertain. Sequenced: PBMCs. The CDR3 region has the DNA TGTGCCATCAGTGAGTCGTCGTCAGGTTCCTATGGCTACACCTTC. Translation: CAISESSSGSYGYTF.